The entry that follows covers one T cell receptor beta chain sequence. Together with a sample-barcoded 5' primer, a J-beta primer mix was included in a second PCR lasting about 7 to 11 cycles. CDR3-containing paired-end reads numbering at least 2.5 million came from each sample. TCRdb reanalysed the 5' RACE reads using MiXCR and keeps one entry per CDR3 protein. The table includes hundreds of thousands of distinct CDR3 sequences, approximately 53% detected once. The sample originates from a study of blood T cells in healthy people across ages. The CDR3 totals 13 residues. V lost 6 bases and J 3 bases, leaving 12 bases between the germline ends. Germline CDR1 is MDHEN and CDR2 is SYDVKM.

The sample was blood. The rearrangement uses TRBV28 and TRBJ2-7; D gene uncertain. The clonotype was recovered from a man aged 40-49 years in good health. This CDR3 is CASSPAIRYEQYF. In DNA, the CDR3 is TGTGCCAGCAGCCCAGCAATCCGCTACGAGCAGTACTTC.